The next 19 T cell receptor beta chains were all read from a single sample in a study of blood T cells in healthy people across ages. The authors ran a second PCR of 7 to 11 cycles using a sample-barcoded 5' primer and a J-beta primer mix. TCRdb re-analysed the 5' RACE reads in MiXCR, keeping a single row per CDR3 protein. The sample lists roughly 1.5 million distinct CDR3 sequences; approximately 42% were seen once. The specimen sequenced was blood. The receptors derive from a woman under 30 in good health.

V gene TRBV5-1 combines with J gene TRBJ1-4; no reliable D call. CDR1 SGHRS and CDR2 YFSETQ come from the germline V gene. CDR3 size: 14 residues. The V and J ends lost 0 bases and 12 bases respectively, with 15 bases between them. The CDR3 loop is CASSLGGSVEELFF. In DNA, the CDR3 is TGCGCCAGCAGCTTGGGTGGGTCGGTGGAGGAACTGTTTTTT.

This clonotype was counted between two and nine times. This sequence joins TRBV6-2 or TRBV6-3 and TRBJ1-2; D is uncertain. The CDR3 runs to 15 residues. The V gene's germline CDR1 is MNHEY and CDR2 SVGEGT. Trimming pared 2 bases from V and 6 bases from J, leaving 16 bases between. This CDR3 reads CASSYRGNIRNGYTF. CDR3 nucleotides: TGTGCCAGCAGTTACCGTGGTAACATTCGAAATGGCTACACCTTC.

Ten or more counts support this clonotype. J is TRBJ2-1 and V is TRBV30; 9 bases line up with TRBD1. V lost 2 bases and J lost 7; bases outside the gene matches: 6. The CDR3 has 14 residues. The V gene's germline CDR1 is GTSNPN and CDR2 SVGIG (reference sequence). The CDR3 sequence: CAWSSDRGYNEQFF. CDR3 DNA: TGTGCCTGGAGTTCCGACAGGGGGTATAATGAGCAGTTCTTC.

This clonotype has only a few counts. The chain carries TRBV7-9 and TRBJ1-2, with 9 nucleotides matching TRBD1. CDR1 SEHNR and CDR2 FQNEAQ come from the germline V gene (reference sequence). V was clipped by 5 bases and J by 4 bases; unmatched bases: 8. The CDR3 spans 15 residues. CDR3 in amino acids: CASSGRDREAYGYTF. Here the CDR3 DNA reads TGTGCCAGCAGCGGCCGGGACAGGGAGGCCTATGGCTACACCTTC.

This rearrangement joins TRBV29-1 to TRBJ2-5, with 10 bases aligning to TRBD2. The DNA end is a closer match to TRBJ2-7, so the J assignment may be wrong. The CDR3 contains 14 residues. The germline V gene has CDR1 SQVTM and CDR2 ANQGSEA. Here the CDR3 DNA reads TGCAGCGTCGCCCCGCTAGCGGGAGCAAGCGAGCAGTACTTC. It translates to CSVAPLAGASEQYF.

V usage is TRBV28 and J usage is TRBJ1-4; TRBD1 aligns across 8 bases. The CDR3 consists of 12 residues. J gave up 8 bases and V 10 bases, and 6 bases lay outside the gene matches. Germline assignment: CDR1 MDHEN and CDR2 SYDVKM. DNA of the CDR3: TGTGCCACACGGACAGGGTCCGAAAAACTGTTTTTT. Encoded protein: CATRTGSEKLFF.

The V call is TRBV7-9, the J call TRBJ2-5, with no clear D. The CDR3 runs to 14 residues. Deletions cut 3 bases from V and 2 bases from J, with 10 bases between. CDR1 and CDR2 (germline): SEHNR, FQNEAQ (reference sequence). The CDR3 sequence is CASSFWSKQETQYF. CDR3 DNA sequence: TGTGCCAGCAGCTTTTGGTCCAAACAAGAGACCCAGTACTTC. Based on the CDR3 plus reference TRBV7-9 and TRBJ2-5, the full variable domain is DTGVSQNPRHKITKRGQNVTFRCDPISEHNRLYWYRQTLGQGPEFLTYFQNEAQLEKSRLLSDRFSAERPKGSFSTLEIQRTEQGDSAMYLCASSFWSKQETQYFGPGTRLLVL.

The chain employs TRBV4-1 and TRBJ1-1, with D perhaps TRBD1 (5 bases). This CDR3 comprises 14 residues. CDR1 is MGHRA, CDR2 YSYEKL, per germline. The V end lost 4 bases, the J end lost 3 bases, and 12 bases lay between the germline ends. The CDR3 DNA sequence: TGCGCCAGCAGCCCCCTCCGGGGGGACACTGAAGCTTTCTTT. Amino acids: CASSPLRGDTEAFF.

The genes are TRBV20-1 and TRBJ2-3; 8 bases map to TRBD2. CDR1 DFQATT and CDR2 SNEGSKA come from the germline V gene (reference sequence). J lost 1 base, V lost 3 bases, and 9 bases had no gene match. The CDR3 loop spans 16 amino acids. This CDR3 reads CSASPLAGSGTDTQYF. In DNA, the CDR3 is TGCAGTGCTAGCCCTCTAGCGGGCTCAGGCACAGATACGCAGTATTTT.

This clonotype came up a few times. This chain joins TRBV7-3 and TRBJ2-1; a possible D gene is TRBD2 (6 bases). The CDR3 is made up of 15 amino acids. V gave up 2 bases and J gave up 4 bases, with 12 bases separating them. The germline V gene has CDR1 SGHTA and CDR2 FQGTGA. The CDR3 sequence is CASSLRREAYNEQFF. CDR3 in DNA: TGTGCCAGCAGCTTACGGCGGGAAGCGTACAATGAGCAGTTCTTC.

This clonotype was observed a handful of times. The rearrangement links TRBV6-2 or TRBV6-3 to TRBJ2-1; D tentatively fits TRBD1 or TRBD2 (5 bases each). The CDR3 sequence is 16 residues long. V lost 0 bases and J lost 7, with 16 bases in between. Germline V gene sequence: CDR1 MNHEY, CDR2 SVGEGT. The CDR3 here is CASSYSSPGPGNEQFF. CDR3 nucleotide sequence: TGTGCCAGCAGTTACTCGTCCCCGGGGCCGGGGAATGAGCAGTTCTTC.

This clonotype was found a few times. The gene calls are TRBV7-2 and TRBJ2-7, with no clear D. The ends were cut back, 5 bases at V and 2 bases at J, with 13 bases in the middle. The CDR3 is 14 residues long. CDR1 is SGHTA, CDR2 FQGNSA, per germline. DNA of the CDR3: TGTGCCAGCAGCGTACGTAGAGGAGCCTACGAGCAGTACTTC. Amino acid sequence: CASSVRRGAYEQYF.

This clonotype came up a few times. At one boundary the junction diverges from the germline segment, which might be a read error. The chain recombines TRBV28 with TRBJ2-1; possibly TRBD1 for D (5 bases). Germline-derived CDR1 and CDR2 are MDHEN and SYDVKM. The CDR3 is made up of 11 amino acids. The CDR3 DNA is TGCGCCAGCAGTAGCCGACAGGAGCAGTTCTTC. It is translated as CASSSRQEQFF.

The chain uses TRBV7-9 and TRBJ2-5; TRBD2 aligns across 14 bases. Germline V gives CDR1 SEHNR, CDR2 FQNEAQ (reference sequence). The V segment lost 5 bases and the J segment 11 bases; nucleotides outside the gene matches: 10. This CDR3 spans 15 amino acids. CDR3 nucleotide sequence: TGTGCCAGCAGCCGGACTAGCGGGGGGAAATATGAGCAGTACTTC. It codes for CASSRTSGGKYEQYF.

The J gene is TRBJ2-7, the V gene TRBV2; D is ambiguous. Germline CDR1 reads SNHLY; CDR2 reads FYNNEI. V dropped 5 bases and J dropped 3 bases, with 8 bases sitting between them. CDR3 length equals 12 residues. The CDR3 sequence is CASSFFYYEQYF. The CDR3 DNA sequence: TGTGCCAGCAGTTTTTTCTACTACGAGCAGTACTTC.

The V call is TRBV7-9, the J call TRBJ1-5; D is uncertain. The germline CDR1 and CDR2 sequences are SEHNR and FQNEAQ (reference sequence). The CDR3 loop spans 15 amino acids. Trimming took off 5 bases at V and 8 bases at J, with 19 bases between the two ends. The CDR3 nucleotides read TGTGCCAGCAGCCCCGGAGAGGGAATGGTTGAGCCCCAGCATTTT. Translation: CASSPGEGMVEPQHF. Filled out from reference TRBV7-9 and TRBJ1-5, the complete variable domain reads DTGVSQNPRHKITKRGQNVTFRCDPISEHNRLYWYRQTLGQGPEFLTYFQNEAQLEKSRLLSDRFSAERPKGSFSTLEIQRTEQGDSAMYLCASSPGEGMVEPQHFGDGTRLSIL.

The CDR3 DNA reads as TGTGCCAGCAGTACGGGGGGCTCAGGCAATCAGCCCCAGCATTTT. Residues: CASSTGGSGNQPQHF. The chain has TRBV28 and TRBJ1-5; D may be TRBD1 (6 bases). The CDR3 extends over 15 amino acids. V lost 5 bases and J 2 bases, leaving 13 bases between the germline ends. Germline V gene lookup returns CDR1 MDHEN and CDR2 SYDVKM.

V is TRBV7-2 and J is TRBJ2-7; the D is unclear. Judging by the DNA end, TRBJ2-4 fits better; the J call may be wrong. There are 12 residues in the CDR3. Per germline, CDR1 SGHTA and CDR2 FQGNSA. The CDR3 protein is CASSPRSNIQYF. The CDR3 DNA sequence: TGTGCCAGCAGCCCCCGGTCAAACATTCAGTACTTC.

J is TRBJ2-5 and V is TRBV29-1; 10 bases fit TRBD1. The CDR3 consists of 14 residues. Germline V gene data show CDR1 as SQVTM and CDR2 as ANQGSEA. J was trimmed by 0 bases and V by 6 bases; bases with no gene match: 4. DNA of the CDR3: TGCAGCGTCACGGACAGGGGGAACCAAGAGACCCAGTACTTC. Its translation is CSVTDRGNQETQYF.